This T cell receptor beta chain was sequenced for a study of blood T cells in healthy people across ages. The CDR3 runs to 16 residues. Germline CDR1 MNHNS, CDR2 SASEGT. V dropped 8 bases and J dropped 7 bases, with 24 bases sitting between them. PCR was performed a second time for roughly 7 to 12 cycles using a sample-barcoded 5' primer and a J-beta primer mix. Each CDR3 protein gets one entry after TCRdb re-called the 5' RACE reads with MiXCR. The sample includes 750,000 to 950,000 distinct CDR3 sequences, about 26% of them seen just once. This sample was also put to use in a study of T cells of mothers and their children.

The specimen was blood. The chain is built from TRBV6-1 and TRBJ1-5; the D gene is possibly TRBD1 (5 bases). This receptor was identified in a boy between 5 and 17 years old in good health. CDR3 bases: TGTGCCAGCGACAGTGGTGACATGGGGGAAGCGCAGCCCCAGCATTTT. Residues: CASDSGDMGEAQPQHF.